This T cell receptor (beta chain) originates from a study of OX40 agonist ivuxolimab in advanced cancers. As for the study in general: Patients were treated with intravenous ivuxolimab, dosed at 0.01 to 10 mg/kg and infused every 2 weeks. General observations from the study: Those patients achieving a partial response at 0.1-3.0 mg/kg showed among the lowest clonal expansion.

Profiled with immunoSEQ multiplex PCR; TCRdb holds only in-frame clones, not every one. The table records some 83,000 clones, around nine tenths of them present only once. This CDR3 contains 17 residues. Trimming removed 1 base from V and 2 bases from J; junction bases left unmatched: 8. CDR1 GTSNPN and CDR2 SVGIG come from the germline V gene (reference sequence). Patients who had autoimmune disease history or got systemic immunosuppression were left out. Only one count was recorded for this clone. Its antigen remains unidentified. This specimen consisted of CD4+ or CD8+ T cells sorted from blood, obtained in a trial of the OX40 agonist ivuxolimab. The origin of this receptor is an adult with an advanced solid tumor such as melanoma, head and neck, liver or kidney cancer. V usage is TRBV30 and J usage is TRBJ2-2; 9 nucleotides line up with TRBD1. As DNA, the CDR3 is TGTGCCTGGAGTGGGGGGACGGGACAGGGTAACACCGGGGAGCTGTTTTTT. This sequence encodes CAWSGGTGQGNTGELFF.